One sample yielded the 16 T cell receptor beta chains listed below, sequenced in a study of regulatory T cells in long-lasting Graves disease. With iRepertoire HTBI primers and Arm-PCR of CDR3 regions, TCR beta libraries were built. Using its own MiXCR run on the multiplex PCR reads, TCRdb lists one record per CDR3 protein. The sample has approximately 440,000 distinct CDR3 sequences, 20% to 30% seen once. Indicated time point: persistent/refractory GD, antithyroid drugs over 5 years with positive TRAb. The TCR library was made from RNA extracted from PBMCs. The specimen comprised peripheral blood mononuclear cells (PBMCs), sampled when the disease was refractory, from a patient treated with antithyroid drugs. Receptors originate from a female donor with Graves disease.

This clonotype was picked up a small number of times. V and J are TRBV9 and TRBJ2-7, with TRBD2 matching 7 bases. After removal of 0 bases from V and 3 bases from J, the junction contained 6 bases not matched to a gene. Germline CDR1 reads SGDLS; CDR2 reads YYNGEE. CDR3 length: 15 amino acids. Here the CDR3 DNA reads TGTGCCAGCAGCGTAGGAGTGGGGGACTACTACGAGCAGTACTTC. Translated: CASSVGVGDYYEQYF.

V is TRBV5-6 and J is TRBJ2-5; TRBD1 might be the D (6 bases). The germline CDR1 and CDR2 sequences are SGHDT and YYEEEE. The CDR3 runs to 15 residues. Trimming removed 4 bases from V and 2 bases from J, with 15 bases in between. This CDR3 is CASSDYRVEQETQYF. The CDR3 DNA reads as TGTGCCAGCAGCGACTACAGGGTAGAACAAGAGACCCAGTACTTC.

This clonotype appeared many times. This sequence joins TRBV27 and TRBJ2-5; 16 bases align to TRBD2. CDR1 is MNHEY and CDR2 is SMNVEV in the germline V gene (reference sequence). The CDR3 sequence is 20 residues long. J was trimmed by 4 bases and V by 4 bases; bases with no gene match: 15. CDR3 residues: CASSSRKGTSGRAIRETQYF. CDR3 sequence (DNA): TGTGCCAGCAGTTCCAGGAAGGGGACTAGCGGGAGGGCCATAAGAGAGACCCAGTACTTC.

The rearrangement uses TRBV7-9 and TRBJ1-4; D perhaps matches TRBD1 (5 bases). Trimming removed 2 bases from V and 4 bases from J, with 11 bases in between. CDR3 length equals 15 residues. Germline V lookup: CDR1 SEHNR, CDR2 FQNEAQ (reference sequence). CDR3 nucleotide sequence: TGTGCCAGCAGCTTATTCGGGGGGATTAATGAAAAACTGTTTTTT. It specifies CASSLFGGINEKLFF.

The CDR3 DNA follows: TGTGCCAGCAGTTTAGGTTCGGGCGCGAGGGAGCAGTACTTC. The encoded protein is CASSLGSGAREQYF. J is TRBJ2-7 and V is TRBV12-3 or TRBV12-4, with D uncertain. Trimming stripped 1 base from V and 7 bases from J, with 14 bases between. There are 14 residues in the CDR3.

In its sample, this clonotype was seen a few times. The genes are TRBV5-4 and TRBJ1-2; D gene uncertain. This CDR3 is 14 amino acids long. The germline gives CDR1 SGHNT, CDR2 YYREEE (reference sequence). The germline V and J ends were trimmed by 1 base and 1 base, with 8 bases remaining between them. The DNA for the CDR3 is TGTGCCAGCAGCTTGAGGGCAGATAACTATGGCTACACCTTC. Translating gives CASSLRADNYGYTF.

This clonotype has at least ten counts. V usage is TRBV7-3 and J usage is TRBJ2-6; tentatively, D is TRBD1 or TRBD2 (5 bases each). There are 15 residues in the CDR3. The V gene's germline CDR1 is SGHTA and CDR2 FQGTGA. Trimming removed 5 bases from V and 4 bases from J, with 12 bases in between. The CDR3 nucleotides are TGTGCCAGCAGCCTAGAGGGGTACGGGGCCAACGTCCTGACTTTC. Protein product: CASSLEGYGANVLTF.

This clonotype occurred a few times. The V gene is TRBV30, the J gene TRBJ1-1; a weak D match, TRBD1 (5 bases). Germline V lookup: CDR1 GTSNPN, CDR2 SVGIG (reference sequence). The germline V and J ends were trimmed by 2 bases and 5 bases, with 12 bases remaining between them. The CDR3 spans 13 residues. The CDR3 DNA follows: TGTGCCTGGAGTCGAATCAGGGTTACTGAAGCTTTCTTT. Protein product: CAWSRIRVTEAFF.

CDR3 sequence: CASSKTGLAEAFF. CDR3 nucleotide sequence: TGTGCCAGCAGCAAAACAGGGTTGGCTGAAGCTTTCTTT. The chain is built from TRBV7-9 and TRBJ1-1; TRBD1 might be the D (6 bases). This CDR3 contains 13 residues. The V and J ends lost 5 bases and 6 bases respectively, with 13 bases between them. Germline CDR1 and CDR2: SEHNR and FQNEAQ (reference sequence).

This clonotype was seen ten or more times. V usage is TRBV2 and J usage is TRBJ1-6, with D uncertain. CDR3 length: 15 residues. Trimming cost V 0 bases and J 8 bases, with 11 bases left between them. Germline V CDR1 and CDR2: SNHLY, FYNNEI. CDR3: CASSEAGRGYSPLHF. The CDR3 coding sequence is TGTGCCAGCAGTGAAGCGGGCCGAGGGTATTCACCCCTCCACTTT. The full variable domain, rest sourced from reference TRBV2 and TRBJ1-6, is EPEVTQTPSHQVTQMGQEVILRCVPISNHLYFYWYRQILGQKVEFLVSFYNNEISEKSEIFDDQFSVERPDGSNFTLKIRSTKLEDSAMYFCASSEAGRGYSPLHFGNGTRLTVT.

V usage is TRBV7-9 and J usage is TRBJ2-7; TRBD1 is a possible D gene (5 bases). V gave up 3 bases and J gave up 2 bases, with 8 bases separating them. Germline lookup yields CDR1 SEHNR and CDR2 FQNEAQ (reference sequence). The length of the CDR3 is 13 residues. This chain's CDR3 is CASSLDITYEQYF. The CDR3 DNA reads as TGTGCCAGCAGCTTGGACATAACCTACGAGCAGTACTTC.

As concerns this clonotype: At one end, the junction sequence differs from germline, possibly due to a read error. The CDR3 region has the DNA TGCAGCGTCTCCGGGACTACTTTGGAGACCCAGTGCTTC. Protein: CSVSGTTLETQCF. J is TRBJ2-5 and V is TRBV29-1; 7 bases are a match to TRBD2. This CDR3 is 13 amino acids long. Germline V lookup: CDR1 SQVTM, CDR2 ANQGSEA. Full variable domain (outside the CDR3, taken from reference TRBV29-1 and TRBJ2-5): SAVISQKPSRDICQRGTSLTIQCQVDSQVTMMFWYRQQPGQSLTLIATANQGSEATYESGFVIDKFPISRPNLTFSTLTVSNMSPEDSSIYLCSVSGTTLETQCFGPGTRLLVL.

Many counts were recorded for this clonotype. One end of the junction is discordant with germline, which a read error may explain. The chain couples TRBV5-1 to TRBJ2-3; 10 nucleotides agree with TRBD2. Germline loops: CDR1 SGHRS, CDR2 YFSETQ. This CDR3 comprises 16 residues. CDR3 sequence reads: CASSFRLAGGTDTQYF. CDR3 bases: TGTGCCAGCAGCTTCCGTCTAGCGGGGGGCACAGATACGCAGTATTTT.

Many counts were recorded for this clonotype. V usage is TRBV14 and J usage is TRBJ2-5, with TRBD2 identical over 9 bases. Germline V CDR1 and CDR2: SGHDN, FVKESK. This CDR3 contains 15 residues. After removal of 4 bases from V and 2 bases from J, the junction contained 5 bases not matched to a gene. The CDR3: CASSLYGLAQETQYF. The DNA of the CDR3 is TGTGCCAGCAGCCTTTACGGACTAGCGCAAGAGACCCAGTACTTC.

Here the CDR3 reads CSARDFEGRQETQYF. The CDR3, as DNA: TGCAGTGCTAGAGATTTTGAGGGCAGACAAGAGACCCAGTACTTC. This chain links TRBV20-1 with TRBJ2-5; D is possibly TRBD2 (5 bases). Germline values: CDR1 DFQATT, CDR2 SNEGSKA (reference sequence). With 0 bases removed from V and 2 bases from J, the gap between germline ends came to 13 bases. The CDR3 has 15 amino acids.

This clonotype was seen only once. This chain uses TRBV7-3 with TRBJ2-1, with TRBD2 matching 8 bases. After removal of 5 bases from V and 1 base from J, the junction contained 13 bases not matched to a gene. CDR3 length equals 18 residues. The germline gives CDR1 SGHTA, CDR2 FQGTGA. The CDR3 DNA reads as TGTGCCAGCAGCCAAGAAAACTTAGCGGGGAGATCCTACAATGAGCAGTTCTTC. As protein: CASSQENLAGRSYNEQFF. The complete variable domain, with remaining parts taken from reference TRBV7-3 and TRBJ2-1, reads GAGVSQTPSNKVTEKGKYVELRCDPISGHTALYWYRQSLGQGPEFLIYFQGTGAADDSGLPNDRFFAVRPEGSVSTLKIQRTERGDSAVYLCASSQENLAGRSYNEQFFGPGTRLTVL.